This is a list of T cell receptor beta chains from one sample in a study of CD8 T cells in Susac syndrome. TCRdb used MiXCR to reprocess the immunoSEQ multiplex PCR reads, holding one entry per CDR3 protein. Among under 350,000 distinct CDR3 sequences listed, approximately 90% were seen once. Material for sequencing was CD4+ T cells from PBMCs. All receptors derive from a human donor with multiple sclerosis. The CDR3 runs from the conserved cysteine through the conserved F or W. D genes are given only for firm matches. The listing skips clone size in some rows; elsewhere it reads once, few, many or a size class.

>NA|TRBJ2-1|TRBV27|NA|14
TGTGCCAGCAAAAGAAGGGACCTCTACAATGAGCAGTTCTTC
CASKRRDLYNEQFF
>NA|TRBJ2-7|TRBV2|NA|16
TGTGCCAGCAGTCCGGACTGGAGAAGGGTTTTAGTGGAGCAGTACTTC
CASSPDWRRVLVEQYF
>NA|TRBJ1-6|TRBV5-1|NA|15
TGCGCCAGCTCGCCCGACGGTCCCTTGAATTCACCCCTCCACTTT
CASSPDGPLNSPLHF
>NA|TRBJ2-7|TRBV6-5|NA|15
TGTGCCAGCAGGAAACAGGTCCTCGCCTCCTACGAGCAGTACTTC
CASRKQVLASYEQYF
>once|TRBJ1-2|TRBV6-1|TRBD1|16
TGTGCCAGCCACACCGCAACAGGGGGCATTAACTATGGCTACACCTTC
CASHTATGGINYGYTF
>NA|TRBJ2-3|TRBV6-1|TRBD2|15
TGTGCCAGCGGGGGGGGACTAGCGGACACAGATACGCAGTATTTT
CASGGGLADTDTQYF
>NA|TRBJ2-3|TRBV9|NA|12
TGTGCCAGCAGCGTAGACCCAGGCACGCAGTATTTT
CASSVDPGTQYF
>few|TRBJ2-2|TRBV6-5|NA|13
TGTGCCAGCAGTTACTCAAACACCGGGGAGCTGTTTTTT
CASSYSNTGELFF
>NA|TRBJ2-2|TRBV30|TRBD1|14
TGTGCCGGGGGACAGGGATTCAACACCGGGGAGCTGTTTTTT
CAGGQGFNTGELFF
>NA|TRBJ2-7|TRBV7-2|NA|15
TGTGCCAGCAGCTTAGCAGCACAGGATCTATACGAGCAGTACTTC
CASSLAAQDLYEQYF
>NA|TRBJ1-2|TRBV7-2|NA|15
TGTGCCAGCAGCTTGGAGACGGAATCCCCGCATGGCTACACCTTC
CASSLETESPHGYTF
>NA|TRBJ2-6|TRBV5-4|TRBD1|18
TGTGCCAGCAGCCCACCAACCCGGGACAGGGCCGGGGCCAACGTCCTGACTTTC
CASSPPTRDRAGANVLTF
>NA|TRBJ2-7|TRBV6-2/TRBV6-3|TRBD1|14
TGTGCCAGCAGCGGGACAGGGGACTTCCACGAGCAGTACTTC
CASSGTGDFHEQYF
>NA|TRBJ2-1|TRBV10-3|NA|15
TGTGCCATCGACCGAACTTCTAGCTCCTACAATGAGCAGTTCTTC
CAIDRTSSSYNEQFF
>NA|TRBJ2-1|TRBV3-1|NA|15
TGTGCCAGCAGCCGCCGAGGCGGTGGGGCTGATGAGCAGTTCTTC
CASSRRGGGADEQFF
>NA|TRBJ1-2|TRBV20-1|NA|14
TGCAGTGCTACCCCAGGGGCGAGGTTCTATGGCTACACCTTC
CSATPGARFYGYTF
>NA|TRBJ2-1|TRBV7-9|TRBD2|15
TGTGCCAGCAGCCCTAGACTAGCGCGTAACAATGAGCAGTTCTTC
CASSPRLARNNEQFF
>NA|TRBJ2-1|TRBV5-4|NA|12
TGTGCCAGCAGCTGGGACAACAATGAGCAGTTCTTC
CASSWDNNEQFF
>NA|TRBJ2-3|TRBV13|NA|15
TGTGCCAGCAGCTTAGGTCGGGGGTTGCCAGATACGCAGTATTTT
CASSLGRGLPDTQYF
>NA|TRBJ2-4|TRBV27|TRBD1|20
TGTGCCAGCAGTTTTAGGGTCCGGGACAGGGCCAAGGGGGCCAAAAACATTCAGTACTTC
CASSFRVRDRAKGAKNIQYF
>NA|TRBJ2-3|TRBV4-3|TRBD2|14
TGCGCCAGCAGCCAAGAAGCGGGAGGGCCTACGCAGTATTTT
CASSQEAGGPTQYF
>NA|TRBJ1-2|TRBV3-1|TRBD1|14
TGTGCCAGCAGCCAAGGTCACAGGGGCTATGGCTACACCTTC
CASSQGHRGYGYTF
>NA|TRBJ2-2|TRBV20-1|NA|12
TGCAGTGCTAGAGAGGGGGACGGGGAGCTGTTTTTT
CSAREGDGELFF
>NA|TRBJ1-4|TRBV12-3/TRBV12-4|NA|15
TGTGCCAGCAGTTTGAGATCGGGCACTAATGAAAAACTGTTTTTT
CASSLRSGTNEKLFF
>NA|TRBJ1-5|TRBV12-3/TRBV12-4|NA|15
TGTGCCAGCAGTTTAGGGCCTCCGGGCAATCAGCCCCAGCATTTT
CASSLGPPGNQPQHF
>NA|TRBJ1-1|TRBV19|NA|13
TGTGCCAGTAGTCTACAGGTCCCCACTGAAGCTTTCTTT
CASSLQVPTEAFF
>NA|TRBJ1-1|TRBV25-1|NA|13
TGTGCCAGCAGTGACGGACCTCCCCCTGAAGCTTTCTTT
CASSDGPPPEAFF
>NA|TRBJ1-5|TRBV30|TRBD1|16
TGTGCCTGGAGTGTACTGGGGGGACAGGGGACGCAGCCCCAGCATTTT
CAWSVLGGQGTQPQHF